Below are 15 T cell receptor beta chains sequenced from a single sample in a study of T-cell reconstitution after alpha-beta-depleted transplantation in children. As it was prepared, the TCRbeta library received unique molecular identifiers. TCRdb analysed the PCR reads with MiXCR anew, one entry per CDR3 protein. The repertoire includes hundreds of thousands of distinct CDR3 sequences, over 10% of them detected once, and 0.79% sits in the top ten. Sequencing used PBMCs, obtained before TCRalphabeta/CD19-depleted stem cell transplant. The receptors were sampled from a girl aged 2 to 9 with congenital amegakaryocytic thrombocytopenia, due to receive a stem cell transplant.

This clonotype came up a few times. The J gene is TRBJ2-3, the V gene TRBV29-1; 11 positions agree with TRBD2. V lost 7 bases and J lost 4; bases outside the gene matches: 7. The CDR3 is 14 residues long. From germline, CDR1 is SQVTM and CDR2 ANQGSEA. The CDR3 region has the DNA TGCAGCGCCACTAGCGGGAGTTATGCAGATACGCAGTATTTT. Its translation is CSATSGSYADTQYF.

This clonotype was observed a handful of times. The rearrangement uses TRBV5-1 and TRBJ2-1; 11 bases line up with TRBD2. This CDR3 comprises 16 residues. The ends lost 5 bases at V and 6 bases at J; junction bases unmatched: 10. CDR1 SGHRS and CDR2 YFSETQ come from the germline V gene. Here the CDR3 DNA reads TGCGCCAGCAGACCATCTAGCGGGAGGCCCGGCAATGAGCAGTTCTTC. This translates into CASRPSSGRPGNEQFF.

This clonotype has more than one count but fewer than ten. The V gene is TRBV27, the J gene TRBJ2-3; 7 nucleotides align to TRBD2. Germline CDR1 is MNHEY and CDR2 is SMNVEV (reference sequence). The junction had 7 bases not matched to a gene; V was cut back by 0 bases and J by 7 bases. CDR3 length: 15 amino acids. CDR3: CASSLSLAGVNTQYF. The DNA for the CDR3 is TGTGCCAGCAGTTTATCGTTGGCGGGAGTAAATACGCAGTATTTT.

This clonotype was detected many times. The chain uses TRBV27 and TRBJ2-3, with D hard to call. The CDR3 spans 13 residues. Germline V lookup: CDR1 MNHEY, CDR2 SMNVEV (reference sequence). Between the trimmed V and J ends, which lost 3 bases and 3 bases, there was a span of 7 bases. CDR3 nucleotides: TGTGCCAGCAGTTTCTACAAGACAGATACGCAGTATTTT. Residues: CASSFYKTDTQYF.

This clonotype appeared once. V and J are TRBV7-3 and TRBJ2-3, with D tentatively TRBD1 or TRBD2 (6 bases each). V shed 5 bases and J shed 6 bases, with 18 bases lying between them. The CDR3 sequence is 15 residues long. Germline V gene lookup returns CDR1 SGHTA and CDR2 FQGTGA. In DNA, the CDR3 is TGTGCCAGCAGCAAGGGGGGCAGGGGCGTCGATACGCAGTATTTT. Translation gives CASSKGGRGVDTQYF.

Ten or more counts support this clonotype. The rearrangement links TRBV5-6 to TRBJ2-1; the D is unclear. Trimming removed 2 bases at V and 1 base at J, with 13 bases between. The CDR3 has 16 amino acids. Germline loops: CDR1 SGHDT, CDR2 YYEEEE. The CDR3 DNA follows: TGTGCCAGCAGCTTAATTGCGGCCAGGTCCTACAATGAGCAGTTCTTC. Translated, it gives CASSLIAARSYNEQFF.

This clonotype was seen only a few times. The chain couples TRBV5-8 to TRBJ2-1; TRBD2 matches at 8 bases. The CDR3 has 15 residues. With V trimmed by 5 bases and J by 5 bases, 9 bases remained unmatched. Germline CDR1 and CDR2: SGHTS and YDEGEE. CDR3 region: CASSYMGLVDNEQFF. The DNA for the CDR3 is TGTGCCAGCAGTTACATGGGACTAGTGGACAATGAGCAGTTCTTC.

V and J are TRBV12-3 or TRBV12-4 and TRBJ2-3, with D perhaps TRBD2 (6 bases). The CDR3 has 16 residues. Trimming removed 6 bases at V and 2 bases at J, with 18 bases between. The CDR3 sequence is CASRLTPGVNTDTQYF. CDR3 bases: TGTGCCAGCAGGCTCACACCGGGAGTGAACACAGATACGCAGTATTTT.

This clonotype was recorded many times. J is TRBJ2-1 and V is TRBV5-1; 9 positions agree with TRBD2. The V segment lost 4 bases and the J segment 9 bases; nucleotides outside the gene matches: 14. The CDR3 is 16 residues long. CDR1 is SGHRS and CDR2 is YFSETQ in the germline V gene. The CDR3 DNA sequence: TGCGCCAGCAGCCCGAGCCCTAGCGGGACACTGGGTGAGCAGTTCTTC. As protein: CASSPSPSGTLGEQFF.

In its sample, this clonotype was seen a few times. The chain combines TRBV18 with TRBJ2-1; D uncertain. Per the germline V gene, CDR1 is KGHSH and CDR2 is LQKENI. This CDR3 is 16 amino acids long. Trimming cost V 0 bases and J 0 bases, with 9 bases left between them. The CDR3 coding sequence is TGTGCCAGCTCACCACCTAGGTCAAGCTCCTACAATGAGCAGTTCTTC. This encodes CASSPPRSSSYNEQFF.

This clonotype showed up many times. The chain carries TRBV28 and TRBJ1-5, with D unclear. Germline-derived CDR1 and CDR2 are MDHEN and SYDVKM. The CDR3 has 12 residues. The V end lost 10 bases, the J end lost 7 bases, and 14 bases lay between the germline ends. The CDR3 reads CATSFSGQPQHF. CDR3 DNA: TGTGCCACCTCGTTTAGTGGGCAGCCCCAGCATTTT.

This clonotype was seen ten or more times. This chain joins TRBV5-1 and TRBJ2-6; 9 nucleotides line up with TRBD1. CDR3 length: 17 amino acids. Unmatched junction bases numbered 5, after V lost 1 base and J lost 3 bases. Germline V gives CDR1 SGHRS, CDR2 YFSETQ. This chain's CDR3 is CASSLTQGALGANVLTF. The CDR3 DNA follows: TGCGCCAGCAGCTTGACACAGGGGGCGCTTGGGGCCAACGTCCTGACTTTC.

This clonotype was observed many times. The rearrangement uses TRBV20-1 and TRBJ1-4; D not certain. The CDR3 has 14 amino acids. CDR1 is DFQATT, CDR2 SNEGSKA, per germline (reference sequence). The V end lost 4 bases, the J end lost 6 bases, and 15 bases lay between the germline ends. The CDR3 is CSAKGGGLDEKLFF. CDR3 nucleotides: TGCAGTGCTAAAGGCGGAGGGTTAGATGAAAAACTGTTTTTT.

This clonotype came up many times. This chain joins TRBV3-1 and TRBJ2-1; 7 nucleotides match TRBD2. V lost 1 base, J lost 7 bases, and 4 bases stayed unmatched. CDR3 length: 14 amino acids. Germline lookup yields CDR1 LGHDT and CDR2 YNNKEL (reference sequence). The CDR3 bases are TGTGCCAGCAGCCAAGGGTGGGAGGGGAATGAGCAGTTCTTC. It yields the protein CASSQGWEGNEQFF.

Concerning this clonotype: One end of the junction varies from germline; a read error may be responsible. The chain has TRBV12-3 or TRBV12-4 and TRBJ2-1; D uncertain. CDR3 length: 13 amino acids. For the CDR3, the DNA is TGTGCCAGCAGCTGGGTCTCCTACAAAGAGCAGTTCTTC. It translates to CASSWVSYKEQFF.